A single sample is the source of the 17 T cell receptor beta chains below, sequenced in a study of T cell responses to AZD1222 COVID-19 vaccine. Assay: immunoSEQ multiplex PCR; the TCRdb copy retains only in-frame clones and omits some. This sample yields about 150,000 clones, of which approximately 93% are seen a single time; 5% to 5.5% belongs to the top ten. This specimen consisted of peripheral blood, obtained on day 0 of AZD1222 vaccination. These receptors were collected from an adult in good health.

This chain connects TRBV7-8 to TRBJ2-1; 9 bases fit TRBD2. Germline lookup yields CDR1 SGHVS and CDR2 FQNEAQ. This CDR3 has 16 amino acids. Trimming cost V 1 base and J 5 bases; bases outside gene matches: 6. CDR3: CASSLVLAGGNNEQFF. The CDR3 region has the DNA TGTGCCAGCAGCTTAGTGCTGGCGGGAGGGAACAATGAGCAGTTCTTC. The whole variable domain, filled in from reference TRBV7-8 and TRBJ2-1, reads GAGVSQSPRYKVAKRGQDVALRCDPISGHVSLFWYQQALGQGPEFLTYFQNEAQLDKSGLPSDRFFAERPEGSVSTLKIQRTQQEDSAVYLCASSLVLAGGNNEQFFGPGTRLTVL.

The chain links TRBV28 to TRBJ2-1; D is unresolved. V lost 1 base and J lost 3, with 10 bases in between. The CDR3 contains 15 residues. The V gene's germline CDR1 is MDHEN and CDR2 SYDVKM. As DNA, the CDR3 is TGTGCCAGCAGTTTATTACAAGGTAACTACAATGAGCAGTTCTTC. Translated: CASSLLQGNYNEQFF.

This chain connects TRBV11-3 to TRBJ2-1, with D possibly being TRBD1 (6 bases). Looked up from germline, CDR1 is SGHNT and CDR2 is YENEEA. V dropped 1 base and J dropped 7 bases, with 11 bases sitting between them. CDR3 size: 14 residues. CDR3: CASSLVEQGNEQFF. CDR3 DNA sequence: TGTGCCAGCAGCTTAGTTGAACAGGGAAATGAGCAGTTCTTC.

The DNA for the CDR3 is TGTGCCAGCAGCCTAGGAACAGGGATTCTAGATACGCAGTATTTT. Its translation: CASSLGTGILDTQYF. The chain recombines TRBV7-3 with TRBJ2-3, with D tentatively TRBD1 (6 bases). Between the trimmed V and J ends, which lost 5 bases and 5 bases, there was a span of 17 bases. The CDR3 contains 15 residues. CDR1 and CDR2 from the germline V gene are SGHTA and FQGTGA.

CDR3 in amino acids: CAWSVHAGGNQPQHF. The CDR3 DNA follows: TGTGCCTGGAGTGTTCACGCGGGGGGCAATCAGCCCCAGCATTTT. The gene calls are TRBV30 and TRBJ1-5; D is possibly TRBD1 (5 bases). Germline lookup yields CDR1 GTSNPN and CDR2 SVGIG (reference sequence). This CDR3 contains 15 residues. Trimming took off 0 bases at V and 2 bases at J, with 11 bases between the two ends.

This chain uses TRBV28 with TRBJ1-4, with a tentative D call TRBD1 (5 bases). With 6 bases removed from V and 8 bases from J, the gap between germline ends came to 16 bases. The CDR3 length is 14 residues. CDR1 is MDHEN, CDR2 SYDVKM, per germline. CDR3 in DNA: TGTGCCAGCAGGGGGGGAGGGGTGGAGGAAAAACTGTTTTTT. It translates to CASRGGGVEEKLFF.

The CDR3 region is CAWSKGSNEKLFF. The CDR3 DNA sequence: TGTGCCTGGAGTAAAGGTTCTAATGAAAAACTGTTTTTT. V gene TRBV30 combines with J gene TRBJ1-4, with unresolved D. The CDR3 runs to 13 residues. Trimming removed 2 bases from V and 3 bases from J, with 7 bases in between. Germline lookup yields CDR1 GTSNPN and CDR2 SVGIG (reference sequence).

This chain uses TRBV18 with TRBJ2-2, with D uncertain. Trimming left V 3 bases short and J 8 bases short, with 4 bases between. CDR1 KGHSH and CDR2 LQKENI come from the germline V gene. This CDR3 spans 11 amino acids. The CDR3 bases are TGTGCCAGCTCACCGAGAGGGGAGCTGTTTTTT. Translated, it gives CASSPRGELFF.

J is TRBJ1-6 and V is TRBV5-6; D remains unclear. Per germline, CDR1 SGHDT and CDR2 YYEEEE. Trimming pared 8 bases from V and 8 bases from J, leaving 11 bases between. CDR3 size: 12 residues. The CDR3 nucleotides are TGTGCCAGGGGCCGTCGGGATTCACCCCTCCACTTT. Residues: CARGRRDSPLHF.

The rearrangement uses TRBV5-1 and TRBJ1-1; D gene ambiguous. The CDR3 runs 13 residues. V was cut by 4 bases and J by 6 bases, with 13 bases left in between. Looked up from germline, CDR1 is SGHRS and CDR2 is YFSETQ. The CDR3: CASSPAEGAEAFF. In DNA form, the CDR3 reads TGCGCCAGCAGCCCGGCGGAAGGAGCTGAAGCTTTCTTT.

V gene TRBV7-6 combines with J gene TRBJ2-1, with D perhaps matching TRBD2 (6 bases). V shed 3 bases and J shed 1 base, with 13 bases lying between them. The CDR3 runs 16 residues. CDR1 and CDR2 from the germline V gene are SGHVS and FNYEAQ. CDR3 in DNA: TGTGCCAGCAGCTTGGGGCGGACTACTTCCTACAATGAGCAGTTCTTC. The encoded protein is CASSLGRTTSYNEQFF.

J is TRBJ2-1 and V is TRBV23-1; 9 nucleotides match TRBD2. TRBV23-1 is noted as an ORF with a role that remains uncertain. The V segment lost 6 bases and the J segment 5 bases; nucleotides outside the gene matches: 11. The CDR3 contains 16 residues. The CDR3 DNA reads as TGCGCCAGCAGAGGTAGCGGGAGAAGAGCCCACAATGAGCAGTTCTTC. Its protein is CASRGSGRRAHNEQFF.

The chain uses TRBV6-5 and TRBJ1-2; possible D gene TRBD1, 6 bases. The germline CDR1 and CDR2 sequences are MNHEY and SVGAGI. The germline V and J ends were trimmed by 6 bases and 6 bases, with 11 bases remaining between them. This CDR3 is 12 amino acids long. For the CDR3, the DNA is TGTGCCAGCAGGGGACAATTTAATGGCTACACCTTC. It translates to CASRGQFNGYTF.

The V gene is TRBV29-1, the J gene TRBJ1-1; maybe TRBD1 (6 bases). The CDR3 runs 12 residues. Between the trimmed V and J ends, which lost 7 bases and 0 bases, there was a span of 9 bases. Germline loops: CDR1 SQVTM, CDR2 ANQGSEA. The CDR3 here is CSAGGLNTEAFF. As DNA, the CDR3 is TGCAGCGCCGGGGGGCTGAACACTGAAGCTTTCTTT.

The J gene is TRBJ2-7, the V gene TRBV9, with a tentative D call TRBD2 (6 bases). V was clipped by 3 bases and J by 7 bases, with 11 bases between them. This CDR3 is built from 12 residues. Looked up from germline, CDR1 is SGDLS and CDR2 is YYNGEE. Written as DNA, the CDR3 is TGTGCCAGCAGCGCTCCCGGAGGGGAGCAGTACTTC. The encoded protein is CASSAPGGEQYF.

The J gene is TRBJ1-2, the V gene TRBV6-5; D remains unclear. Trimming removed 7 bases at V and 2 bases at J, with 17 bases between. Germline assignment: CDR1 MNHEY and CDR2 SVGAGI. The CDR3 runs to 15 residues. CDR3 sequence: CASTPGAVWNYGYTF. CDR3 nucleotide sequence: TGTGCCAGCACCCCAGGAGCGGTGTGGAACTATGGCTACACCTTC.

The gene calls are TRBV19 and TRBJ1-2, with 9 bases matching TRBD1. Germline lookup yields CDR1 LNHDA and CDR2 SQIVND (reference sequence). CDR3 length: 13 residues. The V and J ends lost 6 bases and 6 bases, in that order; junction bases with no gene match: 5. The CDR3 DNA is TGTGCCAGTAGCCACAGGGGGCCGGATGGCTACACCTTC. Translating gives CASSHRGPDGYTF.